What follows is one T cell receptor (beta chain) and its context. Its antigen remains unknown. The data derive from a study of Ad26.COV2.S vaccination and SARS-CoV-2 variants. Study-level information: Recipients of Ad26.COV2.S got it intramuscularly, once or twice 56 days apart.

Study conclusions and caveats: From the TCR breadth and depth analyses, total T cell responses may have been underestimated. Vaccine and placebo recipients had comparable breadth of non-spike TCRs. Participants in the vaccine arm had higher spike-specific TCR breadth; placebo recipients had lower.

The table came from immunoSEQ multiplex PCR; TCRdb's copy has only in-frame clones and leaves some out. The table lists about 400,000 clones, about four fifths of them singletons. The CDR3 consists of 13 residues. Trimming took off 11 bases at V and 3 bases at J, with 14 bases between the two ends. Germline V lookup: CDR1 LNHDA, CDR2 SQIVND (reference sequence). Stated treatment: roughly 18 received Ad26.COV2.S at low or high dose, single or two shots; 5 received placebo; per-sample allocation not given. Samples analyzed were those drawn on day 63 after the first vaccine or placebo injection. The genes are TRBV19 and TRBJ1-5; no firm D call. The sequence came from a person aged 18-60 years who received the Ad26.COV2.S COVID-19 vaccine or a placebo. Source: peripheral blood, taken in a trial of Ad26.COV2.S vaccine versus placebo. The CDR3 here is CASEWHPNQPQHF. The CDR3 nucleotides read TGTGCCTCCGAGTGGCATCCCAATCAGCCCCAGCATTTT. Full variable domain (rest looked up from reference TRBV19 and TRBJ1-5): DGGITQSPKYLFRKEGQNVTLSCEQNLNHDAMYWYRQDPGQGLRLIYYSQIVNDFQKGDIAEGYSVSREKKESFPLTVTSAQKNPTAFYLCASEWHPNQPQHFGDGTRLSIL.